This T cell receptor (beta chain) was identified in a study of control samples from healthy donors and cancer patients. Assay: immunoSEQ multiplex PCR; the TCRdb copy retains only in-frame clones and omits some. Among tens of thousands of clones, 75% to 85% were seen once, and the ten largest hold about 15%. CDR1 MDHEN and CDR2 SYDVKM come from the germline V gene. V lost 1 base, J lost 8 bases, and 17 bases lay in between. This CDR3 comprises 15 residues. The clonotype was recovered from a man aged 60-69 years in good health. Sequences were obtained from blood. The chain has TRBV28 and TRBJ1-2; D might be TRBD1 (5 bases). Here the CDR3 DNA reads TGTGCCAGCAGTTTATCGGGGGTCCCCACCAGGGGCTACACCTTC. Protein: CASSLSGVPTRGYTF.